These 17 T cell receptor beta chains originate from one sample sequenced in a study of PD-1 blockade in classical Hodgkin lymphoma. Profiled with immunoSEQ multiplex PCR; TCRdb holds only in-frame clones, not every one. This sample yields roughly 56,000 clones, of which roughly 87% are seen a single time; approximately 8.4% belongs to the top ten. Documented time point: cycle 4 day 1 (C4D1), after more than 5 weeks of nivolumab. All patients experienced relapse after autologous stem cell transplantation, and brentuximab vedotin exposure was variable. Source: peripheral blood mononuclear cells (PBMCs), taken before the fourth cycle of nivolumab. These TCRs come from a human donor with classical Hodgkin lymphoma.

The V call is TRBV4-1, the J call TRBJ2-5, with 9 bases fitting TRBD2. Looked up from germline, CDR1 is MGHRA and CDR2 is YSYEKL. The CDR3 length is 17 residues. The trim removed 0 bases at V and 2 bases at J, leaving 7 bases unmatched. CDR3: CASSQERGGRGQETQYF. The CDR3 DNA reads TGCGCCAGCAGCCAAGAGCGGGGGGGCCGAGGGCAAGAGACCCAGTACTTC.

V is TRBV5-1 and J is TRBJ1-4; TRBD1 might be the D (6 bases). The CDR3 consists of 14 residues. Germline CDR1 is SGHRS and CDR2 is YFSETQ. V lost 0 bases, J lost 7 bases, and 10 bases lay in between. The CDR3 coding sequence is TGCGCCAGCAGCTTGGCACAGGGTGGTGAAAAACTGTTTTTT. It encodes CASSLAQGGEKLFF.

In DNA, the CDR3 is TGCGCCAGCAGCTTGGGTGCAGGCCCAAATTCACCCCTCCACTTT. Encoded protein: CASSLGAGPNSPLHF. The V and J genes are TRBV5-1 and TRBJ1-6; D unresolved. V lost 0 bases to trimming and J lost 7 bases, with 11 bases between them. This CDR3 has 15 amino acids. The germline V gene encodes CDR1 SGHRS and CDR2 YFSETQ.

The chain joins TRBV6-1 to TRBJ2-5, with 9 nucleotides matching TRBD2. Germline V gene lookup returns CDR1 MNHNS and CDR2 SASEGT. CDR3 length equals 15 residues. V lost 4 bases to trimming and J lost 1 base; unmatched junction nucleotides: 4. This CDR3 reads CASSGRLAAQETQYF. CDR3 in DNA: TGTGCCAGCAGTGGTCGACTAGCGGCCCAAGAGACCCAGTACTTC.

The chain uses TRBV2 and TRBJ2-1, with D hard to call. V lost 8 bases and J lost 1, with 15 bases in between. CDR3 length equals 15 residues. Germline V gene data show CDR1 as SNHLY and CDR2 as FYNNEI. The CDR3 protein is CASGPPGGSYNEQFF. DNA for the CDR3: TGTGCCAGCGGCCCACCGGGTGGGTCCTACAATGAGCAGTTCTTC.

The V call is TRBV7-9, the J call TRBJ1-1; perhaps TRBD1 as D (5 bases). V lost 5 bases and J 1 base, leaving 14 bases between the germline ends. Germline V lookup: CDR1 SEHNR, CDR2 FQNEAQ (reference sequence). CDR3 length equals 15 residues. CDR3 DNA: TGTGCCAGCAGCCCCTTAGGGGTAGGGAACACTGAAGCTTTCTTT. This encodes CASSPLGVGNTEAFF.

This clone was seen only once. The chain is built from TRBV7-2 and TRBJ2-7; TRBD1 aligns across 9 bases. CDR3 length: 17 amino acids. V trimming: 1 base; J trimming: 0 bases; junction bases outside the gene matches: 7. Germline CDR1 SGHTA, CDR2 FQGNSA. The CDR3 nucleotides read TGTGCCAGCAGCTTAGGCCCCGGGACAGGGATCTCCTACGAGCAGTACTTC. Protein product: CASSLGPGTGISYEQYF.

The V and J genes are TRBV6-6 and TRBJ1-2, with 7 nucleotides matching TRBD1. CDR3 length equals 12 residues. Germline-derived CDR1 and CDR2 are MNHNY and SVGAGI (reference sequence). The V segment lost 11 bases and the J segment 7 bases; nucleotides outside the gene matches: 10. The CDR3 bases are TGTGCCGGTTTAAGTTACAGGGGTGGCTACACCTTC. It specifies CAGLSYRGGYTF.

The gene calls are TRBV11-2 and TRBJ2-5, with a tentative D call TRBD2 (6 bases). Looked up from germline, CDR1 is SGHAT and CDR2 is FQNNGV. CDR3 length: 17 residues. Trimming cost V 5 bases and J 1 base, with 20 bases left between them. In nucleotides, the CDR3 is TGTGCCAGCAGCCCCGCCCCCCTAGCGCGAAGCCAAGAGACCCAGTACTTC. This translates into CASSPAPLARSQETQYF.

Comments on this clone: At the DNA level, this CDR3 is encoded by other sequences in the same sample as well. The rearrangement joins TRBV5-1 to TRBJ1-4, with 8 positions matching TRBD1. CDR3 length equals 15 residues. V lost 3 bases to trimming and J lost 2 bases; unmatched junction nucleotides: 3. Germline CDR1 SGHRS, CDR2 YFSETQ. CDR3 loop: CASSSTGGTNEKLFF. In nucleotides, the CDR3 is TGCGCCAGCAGCTCCACAGGGGGTACTAATGAAAAACTGTTTTTT.

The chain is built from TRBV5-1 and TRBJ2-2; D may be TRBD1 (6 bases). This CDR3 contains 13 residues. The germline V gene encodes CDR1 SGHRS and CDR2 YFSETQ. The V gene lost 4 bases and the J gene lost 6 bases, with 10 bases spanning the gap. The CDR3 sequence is CASSVTGPGELFF. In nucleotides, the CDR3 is TGCGCCAGCAGCGTAACAGGGCCCGGGGAGCTGTTTTTT.

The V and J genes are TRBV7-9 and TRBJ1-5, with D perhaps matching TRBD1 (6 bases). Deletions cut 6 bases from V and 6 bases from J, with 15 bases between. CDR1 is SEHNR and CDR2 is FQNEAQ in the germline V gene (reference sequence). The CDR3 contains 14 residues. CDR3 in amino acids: CASRLEGTSQPQHF. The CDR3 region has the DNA TGTGCCAGCAGACTGGAGGGGACAAGTCAGCCCCAGCATTTT.

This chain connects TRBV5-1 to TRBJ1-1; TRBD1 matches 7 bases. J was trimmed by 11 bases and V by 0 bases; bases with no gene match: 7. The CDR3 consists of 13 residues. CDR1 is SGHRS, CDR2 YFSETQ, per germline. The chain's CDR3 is CASSLGQGFGAFF. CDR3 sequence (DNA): TGCGCCAGCAGCTTGGGACAGGGCTTTGGCGCTTTCTTT.

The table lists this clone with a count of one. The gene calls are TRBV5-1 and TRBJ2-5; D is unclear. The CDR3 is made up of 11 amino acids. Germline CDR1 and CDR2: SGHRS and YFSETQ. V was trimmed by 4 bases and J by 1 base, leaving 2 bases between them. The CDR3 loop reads CASSAQETQYF. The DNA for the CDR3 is TGCGCCAGCAGCGCCCAAGAGACCCAGTACTTC.

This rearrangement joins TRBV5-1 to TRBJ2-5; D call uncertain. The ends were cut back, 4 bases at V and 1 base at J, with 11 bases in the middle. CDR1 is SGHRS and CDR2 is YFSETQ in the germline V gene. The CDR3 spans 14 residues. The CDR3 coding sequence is TGCGCCAGCAGCACTACTCGAATCCAAGAGACCCAGTACTTC. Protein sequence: CASSTTRIQETQYF.

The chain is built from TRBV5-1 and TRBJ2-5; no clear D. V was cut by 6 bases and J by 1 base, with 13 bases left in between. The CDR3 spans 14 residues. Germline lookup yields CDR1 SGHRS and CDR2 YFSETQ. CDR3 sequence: CASTVLPGQETQYF. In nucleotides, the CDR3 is TGCGCCAGCACCGTTCTTCCGGGCCAAGAGACCCAGTACTTC.

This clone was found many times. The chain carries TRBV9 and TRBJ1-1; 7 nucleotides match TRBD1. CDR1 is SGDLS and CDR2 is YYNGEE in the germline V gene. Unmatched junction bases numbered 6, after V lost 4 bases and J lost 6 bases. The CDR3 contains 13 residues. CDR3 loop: CASSPGTAAEAFF. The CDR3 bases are TGTGCCAGCAGCCCCGGGACAGCCGCTGAAGCTTTCTTT. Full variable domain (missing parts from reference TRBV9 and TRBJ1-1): DSGVTQTPKHLITATGQRVTLRCSPRSGDLSVYWYQQSLDQGLQFLIQYYNGEERAKGNILERFSAQQFPDLHSELNLSSLELGDSALYFCASSPGTAAEAFFGQGTRLTVV.